The present entry profiles one T cell receptor beta chain with its context. There are 15 residues in the CDR3. Germline CDR1 LGHNA, CDR2 YSLEER. V gave up 0 bases and J gave up 3 bases; unmatched junction bases: 5. These data belong to a study of cytomegalovirus exposure and HLA in healthy donors. Overall study: In a previous analysis, nearly 120 million unique TCR beta sequences were found from some 180 million T cells.

Vbeta (60) and Jbeta (13) primers were used in the PCR. Profiling relied on immunoSEQ multiplex PCR, and the TCRdb table lists in-frame clones only, not all of them. The table lists 200,000 to 250,000 clones, roughly 87% of them singletons. The TCR originated in a woman between 40 and 50 years old in good health and CMV-seropositive. The sequencing input was PBMCs. The rearrangement joins TRBV4-3 to TRBJ2-7; 7 bases are shared with TRBD1. CDR3 nucleotides: TGCGCCAGCAGCCAAGATGGGACAGCGAACTACGAGCAGTACTTC. Protein product: CASSQDGTANYEQYF.